Below, 16 T cell receptor beta chains from the same sample are listed, as sequenced in a study of OX40 agonist ivuxolimab in advanced cancers. TCRdb keeps only in-frame clones here, not all; method: immunoSEQ multiplex PCR. This table holds over 8,000 clones, approximately 72% found once. The source was CD4+ or CD8+ T cells sorted from blood, collected in a trial of the OX40 agonist ivuxolimab. Every receptor here comes from an adult with an advanced solid tumor such as melanoma, head and neck, liver or kidney cancer.

V is TRBV6-5 and J is TRBJ2-2; TRBD2 might be the D (6 bases). Germline CDR1 and CDR2: MNHEY and SVGAGI. The germline V and J ends were trimmed by 5 bases and 9 bases, with 16 bases remaining between them. CDR3 length: 14 residues. CDR3 residues: CASSVDYLMRELFF. Written as DNA, the CDR3 is TGTGCCAGCAGTGTGGACTACCTAATGCGGGAGCTGTTTTTT.

The CDR3 region is CASSLGGTINEQYF. The CDR3 DNA reads as TGTGCCAGCAGCCTAGGCGGGACAATCAACGAGCAGTACTTC. J is TRBJ2-7 and V is TRBV6-5, with D perhaps assigned TRBD1 or TRBD2 (6 bases each). The CDR3 has 14 residues. Germline lookup yields CDR1 MNHEY and CDR2 SVGAGI. Trimming took 6 bases from V and 5 from J, leaving 17 bases between them.

The chain carries TRBV27 and TRBJ2-3; 11 bases are a match to TRBD2. J was trimmed by 4 bases and V by 1 base; bases with no gene match: 13. Germline V gene data show CDR1 as MNHEY and CDR2 as SMNVEV (reference sequence). The CDR3 spans 19 residues. The CDR3 bases are TGTGCCAGCAGTTTATATATGGGACTAGCGGACGTGGGAGCAGATACGCAGTATTTT. Translation: CASSLYMGLADVGADTQYF.

In this sample, this clone turned up a few times. V usage is TRBV19 and J usage is TRBJ2-1, with TRBD2 identical over 13 bases. The CDR3 is 15 amino acids. Germline CDR1 reads LNHDA; CDR2 reads SQIVND (reference sequence). The V and J ends lost 4 bases and 7 bases, in that order; junction bases with no gene match: 4. For the CDR3, the DNA is TGTGCCAGTAGTAAATCGGGACTAGCGGGAAATGAGCAGTTCTTC. It is translated as CASSKSGLAGNEQFF.

A single count supports this clone. The rearrangement joins TRBV11-2 to TRBJ2-1, with 10 positions matching TRBD2. CDR1 is SGHAT and CDR2 is FQNNGV in the germline V gene. The CDR3 consists of 16 residues. Trimming cost V 1 base and J 5 bases; bases outside gene matches: 5. CDR3 region: CASSLGLGLADNEQFF. In DNA form, the CDR3 reads TGTGCCAGCAGCTTAGGATTAGGACTAGCGGACAATGAGCAGTTCTTC. Looking up the rest from reference TRBV11-2 and TRBJ2-1 gives the full variable domain: EAGVAQSPRYKIIEKRQSVAFWCNPISGHATLYWYQQILGQGPKLLIQFQNNGVVDDSQLPKDRFSAERLKGVDSTLKIQPAKLEDSAVYLCASSLGLGLADNEQFFGPGTRLTVL.

The rearrangement links TRBV6-1 to TRBJ1-1, with TRBD1 matching over 10 bases. The V gene end was trimmed by 0 bases and the J gene end by 6 bases; junction bases not matched to a gene: 4. From germline, CDR1 is MNHNS and CDR2 SASEGT. The CDR3 is made up of 15 amino acids. The CDR3 protein is CASSEATGGMAEAFF. For the CDR3, the DNA is TGTGCCAGCAGTGAAGCGACAGGGGGCATGGCTGAAGCTTTCTTT.

The gene calls are TRBV28 and TRBJ1-5, with unresolved D. V shed 2 bases and J shed 0 bases, with 20 bases lying between them. The germline V gene encodes CDR1 MDHEN and CDR2 SYDVKM. This CDR3 contains 19 residues. CDR3 DNA: TGTGCCAGCAGTTTAATTACTCAGGTATTGGGGAATAGCAATCAGCCCCAGCATTTT. It translates to CASSLITQVLGNSNQPQHF.

The chain carries TRBV25-1 and TRBJ2-1; a possible D gene is TRBD2 (5 bases). The V gene's germline CDR1 is MGHDK and CDR2 SYGVNS. Between the trimmed V and J ends, which lost 7 bases and 5 bases, there was a span of 21 bases. The CDR3 has 16 residues. CDR3 loop: CASTQGHGVPDNEQFF. As DNA, the CDR3 is TGTGCCAGCACCCAAGGGCACGGGGTGCCAGACAATGAGCAGTTCTTC.

The chain joins TRBV5-5 to TRBJ2-1; a weak D match, TRBD1 (5 bases). Trimming stripped 2 bases from V and 8 bases from J, with 20 bases between. From germline, CDR1 is SGHKS and CDR2 YYEKEE (reference sequence). CDR3 length equals 16 residues. The CDR3, as DNA: TGTGCCAGCAGCTTCAAGGGTCGGACATTCGACGATGAGCAGTTCTTC. Its translation is CASSFKGRTFDDEQFF.

The rearrangement uses TRBV7-9 and TRBJ2-7, with TRBD2 matching 12 bases. CDR3 length: 16 residues. Germline V gene data show CDR1 as SEHNR and CDR2 as FQNEAQ (reference sequence). V dropped 2 bases and J dropped 4; count of bases not matched to a gene: 6. CDR3 bases: TGTGCCAGCAGCTTAACTAGCGGGAGGCAACGATACGAGCAGTACTTC. Its protein product is CASSLTSGRQRYEQYF.

This clone is medium-sized. V is TRBV19 and J is TRBJ2-3; 7 bases match TRBD2. Germline V gene lookup returns CDR1 LNHDA and CDR2 SQIVND (reference sequence). V lost 2 bases to trimming and J lost 6 bases; unmatched junction nucleotides: 8. The CDR3 extends over 15 amino acids. In nucleotides, the CDR3 is TGTGCCAGTAGTATACTGCTCGGCGGGGGTGATACGCAGTATTTT. Encoded protein: CASSILLGGGDTQYF.

The chain uses TRBV7-3 and TRBJ2-2, with a tentative D call TRBD2 (5 bases). Trimming removed 5 bases from V and 3 bases from J, with 10 bases in between. Germline V CDR1 and CDR2: SGHTA, FQGTGA. This CDR3 comprises 14 residues. CDR3 sequence: CASSPQEDTGELFF. Written as DNA, the CDR3 is TGTGCCAGCAGCCCTCAGGAGGACACCGGGGAGCTGTTTTTT.

Regarding this clone: The junction departs from germline at one end; a sequencing error may be responsible. In nucleotides, the CDR3 is TGTGCCAGCAGCTTTGGCGGGGGCAATAAGCCCCAGCATTTT. Protein: CASSFGGGNKPQHF. This sequence joins TRBV5-8 and TRBJ1-5; D possibly corresponds to TRBD1 (6 bases). The CDR3 sequence is 14 residues long. From germline, CDR1 is SGHTS and CDR2 YDEGEE.

The CDR3 DNA follows: TGTGCCAGCAGTCCCCAGACAGAGAGCTCCTACGAGCAGTACTTC. It yields the protein CASSPQTESSYEQYF. The gene calls are TRBV27 and TRBJ2-7, with a possible D match to TRBD1 (5 bases). Germline CDR1 is MNHEY and CDR2 is SMNVEV (reference sequence). The V end lost 5 bases, the J end lost 0 bases, and 14 bases lay between the germline ends. The CDR3 loop spans 15 amino acids.

V is TRBV7-2 and J is TRBJ2-1; D is perhaps TRBD2 (5 bases). CDR1 and CDR2 from the germline V gene are SGHTA and FQGNSA. The CDR3 runs 15 residues. Trimming took 0 bases from V and 9 from J, leaving 15 bases between them. CDR3 protein: CASSLAIDGMLEQFF. DNA of the CDR3: TGTGCCAGCAGCTTAGCTATTGACGGGATGCTTGAGCAGTTCTTC.

This clone qualifies as medium-sized. Different DNA sequences within this sample yield the same CDR3. This sequence joins TRBV6-1 and TRBJ2-7; TRBD1 might be the D (7 bases). The V gene's germline CDR1 is MNHNS and CDR2 SASEGT. V gave up 7 bases and J gave up 4 bases, with 11 bases separating them. The CDR3 length is 12 residues. CDR3 bases: TGTGCCAGCAACGCAGGGGGGTACGAGCAGTACTTC. Its translation: CASNAGGYEQYF.